The next 23 T cell receptor beta chains were all read from a single sample in a study of CXCR3-negative and CXCR3-positive naive CD8 T cells. With UMI labels, 5' RACE was used to prepare the TRB cDNA libraries. From its re-call of the 5' RACE reads, TCRdb lists each CDR3 protein once, without DNA. This sample's table reports roughly 24,000 distinct CDR3 sequences. Sequenced sample: naive CXCR3- CD8+ T cells from blood. The subset: CD45RO-CCR7+CD27+CD95- naive CD8+ T cells lacking CXCR3 (TNR3-). The origin of the receptors is a human donor in good health. Some clones in this sample may be carry-over from other donors' samples.

This chain links TRBV2 with TRBJ1-1; with no DNA, the TCRdb D assignment of TRBD1 cannot be verified. The length of the CDR3 is 13 residues. Germline CDR1 and CDR2: SNHLY and FYNNEI. The CDR3 region is CATGSGTRGEAFF.

The genes are TRBV7-9 and TRBJ1-1. The germline gives CDR1 SEHNR, CDR2 FQNEAQ (reference sequence). There are 13 residues in the CDR3. CDR3 protein: CASSLLENTEAFF.

The chain is built from TRBV29-1 and TRBJ2-3. Germline CDR1 and CDR2: SQVTM and ANQGSEA. The CDR3 is 12 amino acids. This chain's CDR3 is CSVPTSPDTQYF.

V usage is TRBV5-1 and J usage is TRBJ2-2; TCRdb gives TRBD2 as the D gene, but with no DNA this cannot be confirmed. CDR3 length equals 12 residues. Germline loops: CDR1 SGHRS, CDR2 YFSETQ. The CDR3 sequence is CASSGGTGELFF.

This chain links TRBV7-9 with TRBJ2-7; TCRdb's D gene call, TRBD1, goes unchecked for lack of DNA. The CDR3 totals 12 residues. Germline values: CDR1 SEHNR, CDR2 FQNEAQ (reference sequence). The CDR3 here is CASNEQGYEQYF. The full variable domain, completed using reference TRBV7-9 and TRBJ2-7, is DTGVSQNPRHKITKRGQNVTFRCDPISEHNRLYWYRQTLGQGPEFLTYFQNEAQLEKSRLLSDRFSAERPKGSFSTLEIQRTEQGDSAMYLCASNEQGYEQYFGPGTRLTVT.

V and J are TRBV9 and TRBJ2-7; as DNA is missing, the TRBD1 call by TCRdb cannot be tested. Germline CDR1 reads SGDLS; CDR2 reads YYNGEE. The length of the CDR3 is 14 residues. CDR3: CASSAGGLGTRQYF.

The chain employs TRBV7-9 and TRBJ2-5; TCRdb reports TRBD2, a call that lacks DNA to check it against. Germline V gives CDR1 SEHNR, CDR2 FQNEAQ (reference sequence). The CDR3 is made up of 14 amino acids. The CDR3 is CASSLAGGRETQYF.

J is TRBJ2-5 and V is TRBV20-1; with no DNA, the TCRdb D assignment of TRBD1 cannot be verified. CDR1 is DFQATT, CDR2 SNEGSKA, per germline (reference sequence). The CDR3 totals 14 residues. The CDR3: CSASGQGNWETQYF.

This rearrangement joins TRBV19 to TRBJ1-1. Germline V gene lookup returns CDR1 LNHDA and CDR2 SQIVND (reference sequence). This CDR3 spans 14 amino acids. The CDR3 region is CASRSVRLNTEAFF.

Here the CDR3 reads CASSFSGHSSYEQYF. The chain couples TRBV27 to TRBJ2-7; the D call from TCRdb, TRBD2, cannot be confirmed without DNA. The CDR3 covers 15 residues. From germline, CDR1 is MNHEY and CDR2 SMNVEV (reference sequence).

J is TRBJ2-2 and V is TRBV6-5; there is no DNA to check the TCRdb D call of TRBD2. CDR3 length: 19 amino acids. The germline V gene encodes CDR1 MNHEY and CDR2 SVGAGI. CDR3: CASSYSPTRTSGNTGELFF.

The genes are TRBV7-9 and TRBJ2-7. Germline-derived CDR1 and CDR2 are SEHNR and FQNEAQ (reference sequence). CDR3 length: 13 residues. CDR3 in amino acids: CASSLGGFHEQYF.

V and J are TRBV5-6 and TRBJ2-5; TCRdb's D gene call, TRBD1, goes unchecked for lack of DNA. Looked up from germline, CDR1 is SGHDT and CDR2 is YYEEEE. The CDR3 covers 14 residues. This CDR3 is CASSHRSGPETQYF.

This sequence joins TRBV15 and TRBJ2-1; TCRdb's D call of TRBD2 is untestable without DNA. The germline gives CDR1 LNHNV, CDR2 YYDKDF (reference sequence). The CDR3 extends over 15 amino acids. The CDR3 spells CATSREGRQYNEQFF.

The chain carries TRBV27 and TRBJ1-2. There are 15 residues in the CDR3. CDR1 is MNHEY, CDR2 SMNVEV, per germline (reference sequence). The CDR3 sequence is CASSFSGGGIYGYTF.

The genes are TRBV29-1 and TRBJ2-7. The CDR3 has 12 amino acids. CDR1 and CDR2 (germline): SQVTM, ANQGSEA. CDR3 residues: CSVEGVAYEQYF.

V and J are TRBV7-9 and TRBJ2-1; with no DNA, the TCRdb D assignment of TRBD1 cannot be verified. CDR1 and CDR2 from the germline V gene are SEHNR and FQNEAQ (reference sequence). This CDR3 is 14 amino acids long. CDR3 residues: CASSLGAENNEQFF.

The chain combines TRBV5-6 with TRBJ1-5; absent DNA, TCRdb's TRBD1 call cannot be checked. The V gene's germline CDR1 is SGHDT and CDR2 YYEEEE. CDR3 length: 13 residues. CDR3 sequence: CASSTGQGQPQHF.

The chain recombines TRBV21-1 with TRBJ1-5. TRBV21-1 is a pseudogene. This CDR3 contains 14 residues. CDR3 in amino acids: CASSKVGPWEPQHF.

V usage is TRBV7-2 and J usage is TRBJ2-2. The CDR3 has 14 residues. From germline, CDR1 is SGHTA and CDR2 FQGNSA. The CDR3 loop is CASSLPGLAGELFF.

This sequence joins TRBV5-1 and TRBJ2-7. CDR3 size: 12 residues. In germline, CDR1 is SGHRS, CDR2 YFSETQ. CDR3 sequence reads: CASRQNSYEQYF.

The rearrangement uses TRBV20-1 and TRBJ2-5; TCRdb selects TRBD1, and the lack of DNA leaves this call unchecked. Germline CDR1 reads DFQATT; CDR2 reads SNEGSKA (reference sequence). The CDR3 spans 15 residues. The CDR3 spells CSARVSGAIRETQYF.

CDR3 amino acids: CASSQEGLTESTDTQYF. The chain carries TRBV14 and TRBJ2-3; the TRBD1 assignment by TCRdb is unverifiable without DNA. From germline, CDR1 is SGHDN and CDR2 FVKESK. This CDR3 has 17 amino acids.